The 32 T cell receptor beta chains below come from one sample, sequenced in a study of blood T cell repertoires in COVID-19. Clones were read by immunoSEQ multiplex PCR, and TCRdb kept only the in-frame ones, dropping some. The profile shows around 270,000 clones, roughly 80% of them singletons. The sequenced material came from peripheral blood. Receptors originate from an older person with COVID-19, enrolled during active disease.

The chain uses TRBV21-1 and TRBJ2-1; the table's D call, TRBD2, was not checked against the DNA. TRBV21-1 is given as a pseudogene. The CDR3 spans 18 residues. The CDR3 here is CASSKRRAGHRSYNEQFF. CDR3 nucleotide sequence: TGTGCCAGCAGCAAGCGACGAGCGGGCCATCGCTCCTACAATGAGCAGTTCTTC.

This clone was found a few times. The genes are TRBV5-1 and TRBJ2-3; 8 bases align to TRBD2. The germline CDR1 and CDR2 sequences are SGHRS and YFSETQ. This CDR3 region has 15 residues. The V and J ends lost 0 bases and 7 bases, in that order; junction bases with no gene match: 7. The CDR3 sequence is CASSLVSGATNTQYF. CDR3 DNA: TGCGCCAGCAGCTTGGTTAGCGGGGCGACTAATACGCAGTATTTT.

The rearrangement links TRBV19 to TRBJ2-5; 8 nucleotides line up with TRBD2. The CDR3 covers 17 residues. V was clipped by 2 bases and J by 4 bases; unmatched bases: 12. Germline assignment: CDR1 LNHDA and CDR2 SQIVND (reference sequence). This CDR3 is CASSILHIAGKGETQYF. CDR3 coding DNA: TGTGCCAGTAGTATATTGCATATAGCGGGAAAAGGAGAGACCCAGTACTTC.

J is TRBJ1-5 and V is TRBV27; D is ambiguous. The CDR3 covers 14 residues. Germline loops: CDR1 MNHEY, CDR2 SMNVEV (reference sequence). V dropped 4 bases and J dropped 6 bases, with 13 bases sitting between them. The CDR3 DNA sequence: TGTGCCAGCAGTTCTTGGGAGGGTAGTCAGCCCCAGCATTTT. Translation gives CASSSWEGSQPQHF.

The genes are TRBV28 and TRBJ1-5; no definite D call. This CDR3 contains 16 residues. Deletions cut 2 bases from V and 0 bases from J, with 11 bases between. Germline CDR1 is MDHEN and CDR2 is SYDVKM. Here the CDR3 reads CASSLQATYSNQPQHF. The DNA for the CDR3 is TGTGCCAGCAGTTTACAGGCTACCTATAGCAATCAGCCCCAGCATTTT.

The CDR3 here is CASSLEGRGEKLFF. The CDR3 DNA reads TGTGCCAGCAGCTTGGAGGGAAGAGGGGAAAAACTGTTTTTT. The chain combines TRBV5-4 with TRBJ1-4, with no clear D. This CDR3 contains 14 residues. Trimming removed 0 bases from V and 8 bases from J, with 11 bases in between. Germline CDR1 reads SGHNT; CDR2 reads YYREEE (reference sequence).

The J gene is TRBJ2-3, the V gene TRBV6-4; D may be TRBD2 (6 bases). Germline CDR1 and CDR2: MRHNA and SNTAGT. CDR3 size: 13 residues. V was cut by 5 bases and J by 5 bases, with 11 bases left in between. The CDR3: CASSRELGDTQYF. CDR3 nucleotide sequence: TGTGCCAGCAGTCGGGAGTTGGGAGATACGCAGTATTTT.

This clone appeared once. The V and J genes are TRBV7-9 and TRBJ2-2; TRBD1 is a possible D gene (5 bases). The germline V gene has CDR1 SEHNR and CDR2 FQNEAQ (reference sequence). The ends were cut back, 1 base at V and 6 bases at J, with 6 bases in the middle. This CDR3 is built from 13 residues. CDR3 in DNA: TGTGCCAGCAGCTTAGACAGGTCCGGGGAGCTGTTTTTT. It specifies CASSLDRSGELFF. Supplemented by reference TRBV7-9 and TRBJ2-2, the full variable domain reads DTGVSQNPRHKITKRGQNVTFRCDPISEHNRLYWYRQTLGQGPEFLTYFQNEAQLEKSRLLSDRFSAERPKGSFSTLEIQRTEQGDSAMYLCASSLDRSGELFFGEGSRLTVL.

The rearrangement joins TRBV24-1 to TRBJ1-2; D remains ambiguous. Germline V lookup: CDR1 KGHDR, CDR2 SFDVKD. The CDR3 is 13 amino acids. V was cut by 1 base and J by 8 bases, with 10 bases left in between. In nucleotides, the CDR3 is TGTGCCACCAGTGATTTAGGAGCGGTAGGCTACACCTTC. It encodes CATSDLGAVGYTF.

The rearrangement uses TRBV19 and TRBJ2-3, with TRBD2 matching over 13 bases. V lost 3 bases, J lost 11 bases, and 17 bases stayed unmatched. Germline values: CDR1 LNHDA, CDR2 SQIVND (reference sequence). This CDR3 has 18 amino acids. The DNA for the CDR3 is TGTGCCAGTAGTATTACAACGGGACTAGCGGGACCCCAGGGGAGGCAGTATTTT. It yields the protein CASSITTGLAGPQGRQYF.

The J gene is TRBJ2-7, the V gene TRBV3-1 (or the pseudogene TRBV3-2); D gene uncertain. Germline assignment: CDR1 LGHDT and CDR2 YNNKEL (reference sequence). Trimming stripped 1 base from V and 8 bases from J, with 12 bases between. This CDR3 has 13 amino acids. CDR3 sequence reads: CASSQVQSDKQYF. Here the CDR3 DNA reads TGTGCCAGCAGCCAAGTGCAGTCCGACAAGCAGTACTTC.

As regards this clone: The same CDR3 is also encoded by other DNA sequences in this sample. This chain connects TRBV6-2 or TRBV6-3 to TRBJ2-3, with D perhaps TRBD1 (6 bases). In germline, CDR1 is MNHEY, CDR2 SVGEGT. CDR3 length: 14 residues. V was trimmed by 2 bases and J by 5 bases, leaving 11 bases between them. CDR3 loop: CASSYAGVGDTQYF. The CDR3 DNA sequence: TGTGCCAGCAGTTACGCAGGGGTTGGAGATACGCAGTATTTT.

The rearrangement joins TRBV6-1 to TRBJ1-4; perhaps TRBD1 as D (5 bases). Germline CDR1 and CDR2: MNHNS and SASEGT. Trimming pared 0 bases from V and 4 bases from J, leaving 12 bases between. CDR3 size: 16 residues. The CDR3 DNA follows: TGTGCCAGCAGTGAAGCAACAGGACCGATTAATGAAAAACTGTTTTTT. It specifies CASSEATGPINEKLFF.

The chain is built from TRBV6-5 and TRBJ2-3; TRBD2 aligns across 10 bases. V shed 6 bases, J shed 6 bases, and the junction held 6 bases outside the gene matches. This CDR3 spans 14 amino acids. Germline V gene data show CDR1 as MNHEY and CDR2 as SVGAGI. CDR3 sequence (DNA): TGTGCCAGCAGAAAAGCGGGGGGGCTTGATACGCAGTATTTT. Translating it yields CASRKAGGLDTQYF.

For this clone: Other DNA sequences in the sample encode the same CDR3. The genes are TRBV7-2 and TRBJ1-2; 7 bases agree with TRBD1. V lost 5 bases and J lost 2; bases outside the gene matches: 8. The V gene's germline CDR1 is SGHTA and CDR2 FQGNSA. This CDR3 has 15 residues. CDR3 protein: CASSPRTGSNYGYTF. CDR3 DNA sequence: TGTGCCAGCAGCCCCCGGACAGGATCGAACTATGGCTACACCTTC. The full variable domain, with the rest looked up from reference TRBV7-2 and TRBJ1-2, is GAGVSQSPSNKVTEKGKDVELRCDPISGHTALYWYRQSLGQGLEFLIYFQGNSAPDKSGLPSDRFSAERTGGSVSTLTIQRTQQEDSAVYLCASSPRTGSNYGYTFGSGTRLTVV.

The genes are TRBV6-2 or TRBV6-3 and TRBJ2-5, with TRBD1 matching 8 bases. Germline values: CDR1 MNHEY, CDR2 SVGEGT. This CDR3 comprises 13 residues. The junction had 4 bases not matched to a gene; V was cut back by 6 bases and J by 4 bases. As DNA, the CDR3 is TGTGCCAGCAGCCAGACAGGGGCAGAGACCCAGTACTTC. This translates into CASSQTGAETQYF.

The chain is built from TRBV6-7 and TRBJ2-6; 7 positions agree with TRBD1. TRBV6-7 carries the ORF label, with uncertain function. The CDR3 consists of 19 residues. V lost 0 bases to trimming and J lost 0 bases; unmatched junction nucleotides: 8. CDR3 protein: CASSYSSSGTASGANVLTF. In DNA form, the CDR3 reads TGTGCCAGCAGTTACTCATCGTCCGGGACAGCCTCTGGGGCCAACGTCCTGACTTTC.

This clone was seen a few times. The chain links TRBV5-8 to TRBJ1-2, with 9 bases aligning to TRBD1. The CDR3 consists of 19 residues. Germline V gene data show CDR1 as SGHTS and CDR2 as YDEGEE. V lost 2 bases, J lost 2 bases, and 16 bases stayed unmatched. CDR3 in amino acids: CASSFGTGLWQLGNYGYTF. CDR3 nucleotide sequence: TGTGCCAGCAGCTTTGGGACAGGGCTTTGGCAACTTGGAAACTATGGCTACACCTTC. Complete variable domain (other parts from reference TRBV5-8 and TRBJ1-2): EAGVTQSPTHLIKTRGQQATLRCSPISGHTSVYWYQQALGLGLQFLLWYDEGEERNRGNFPPRFSGRQFPNYSSELNVNALELEDSALYLCASSFGTGLWQLGNYGYTFGSGTRLTVV.

The V and J genes are TRBV25-1 and TRBJ2-1; a weak D match, TRBD2 (5 bases). The germline CDR1 and CDR2 sequences are MGHDK and SYGVNS. This CDR3 is built from 13 residues. V lost 7 bases, J lost 3 bases, and 10 bases lay in between. The CDR3 nucleotides read TGTGCCAGCACCCCCCGGGGCTACAATGAGCAGTTCTTC. It yields the protein CASTPRGYNEQFF.

The chain has TRBV7-2 and TRBJ2-5; possible D gene TRBD2, 6 bases. The CDR3 runs to 14 residues. V dropped 5 bases and J dropped 0 bases, with 10 bases sitting between them. Per germline, CDR1 SGHTA and CDR2 FQGNSA. The CDR3 DNA is TGTGCCAGCAGCCGGGACTCCAACCAAGAGACCCAGTACTTC. Protein product: CASSRDSNQETQYF.

The chain combines TRBV9 with TRBJ2-2; D remains unclear. Looked up from germline, CDR1 is SGDLS and CDR2 is YYNGEE. V was clipped by 2 bases and J by 4 bases, with 12 bases between them. The CDR3 has 15 residues. CDR3 sequence reads: CASSVDSRITGELFF. The CDR3 DNA is TGTGCCAGCAGCGTCGATTCGAGGATCACCGGGGAGCTGTTTTTT.

Here the CDR3 reads CASSQCFPSWGPRTGANVLTF. The DNA of the CDR3 is TGTGCCAGCAGCCAATGCTTCCCATCTTGGGGGCCTCGGACTGGGGCCAACGTCCTGACTTTC. The chain is built from TRBV3-1 (or the pseudogene TRBV3-2) and TRBJ2-6; TRBD1 might be the D (6 bases). The germline V and J ends were trimmed by 2 bases and 2 bases, with 25 bases remaining between them. CDR3 length: 21 residues. The V gene's germline CDR1 is LGHDT and CDR2 YNNKEL (reference sequence).

The J gene is TRBJ2-7, the V gene TRBV9; weak D call: TRBD1 (6 bases). This CDR3 is 14 amino acids long. From germline, CDR1 is SGDLS and CDR2 YYNGEE. V dropped 3 bases and J dropped 3 bases, with 13 bases sitting between them. The CDR3 sequence is CASSATGTSYEQYF. The CDR3 DNA reads TGTGCCAGCAGCGCGACCGGGACAAGCTACGAGCAGTACTTC.

This sequence joins TRBV5-1 and TRBJ1-6; 7 nucleotides agree with TRBD1. The CDR3 length is 14 residues. Unmatched junction bases numbered 8, after V lost 4 bases and J lost 10 bases. CDR1 is SGHRS and CDR2 is YFSETQ in the germline V gene. CDR3 in amino acids: CASSRWDSRSPLHF. DNA for the CDR3: TGCGCCAGCAGCCGATGGGACAGCCGATCACCCCTCCACTTT.

This chain joins TRBV3-1 (or the pseudogene TRBV3-2) and TRBJ2-3, with D perhaps TRBD2 (7 bases). Deletions cut 4 bases from V and 7 bases from J, with 27 bases between. CDR1 and CDR2 (germline): LGHDT, YNNKEL (reference sequence). There are 18 residues in the CDR3. DNA for the CDR3: TGTGCCAGCAGCCGCCTTACTGGGGGGGCCGTCGGTGGGTATACGCAGTATTTT. Residues: CASSRLTGGAVGGYTQYF.

This sequence joins TRBV5-1 and TRBJ2-1; 7 positions match TRBD2. CDR1 and CDR2 from the germline V gene are SGHRS and YFSETQ. V was pared by 0 bases and J by 8 bases, with 11 bases of the junction left unmatched. This CDR3 is built from 16 residues. CDR3 coding DNA: TGCGCCAGCAGCTTGGCCGTGGCGGGAGCCCGCGATGAGCAGTTCTTC. Protein: CASSLAVAGARDEQFF.

This clone turned up a few times. V usage is TRBV11-3 and J usage is TRBJ1-6, with D possibly being TRBD1 (6 bases). This CDR3 comprises 17 residues. The germline V and J ends were trimmed by 5 bases and 8 bases, with 22 bases remaining between them. Looked up from germline, CDR1 is SGHNT and CDR2 is YENEEA. DNA for the CDR3: TGTGCCAGCAGCGCCCCGGGGGGGGGCTGGGCTCATTCACCCCTCCACTTT. Translating it yields CASSAPGGGWAHSPLHF.

The chain recombines TRBV19 with TRBJ2-1; D is possibly TRBD2 (6 bases). V lost 5 bases, J lost 6 bases, and 20 bases lay in between. This CDR3 is 16 amino acids long. Germline V gene sequence: CDR1 LNHDA, CDR2 SQIVND (reference sequence). DNA of the CDR3: TGTGCCAGTAGTCCGGAGGGCCTCATTTCAGGCAATGAGCAGTTCTTC. Translation gives CASSPEGLISGNEQFF.

This clone was seen once. The chain combines TRBV6-5 with TRBJ2-3, with D unresolved. The germline CDR1 and CDR2 sequences are MNHEY and SVGAGI. Deletions cut 5 bases from V and 5 bases from J, with 14 bases between. The CDR3 sequence is 14 residues long. CDR3 nucleotide sequence: TGTGCCAGCAGTCATGACATCGGTGGAGATACGCAGTATTTT. It encodes CASSHDIGGDTQYF.

This clone was detected only once. The chain uses TRBV7-9 and TRBJ2-3; 10 nucleotides align to TRBD1. This CDR3 region has 15 residues. From germline, CDR1 is SEHNR and CDR2 FQNEAQ (reference sequence). The trim removed 5 bases at V and 3 bases at J, leaving 5 bases unmatched. CDR3 DNA sequence: TGTGCCAGCAGCCCGCCGGGACAGGGGACAGATACGCAGTATTTT. Translated, it gives CASSPPGQGTDTQYF.

The chain links TRBV13 to TRBJ2-7; 8 positions agree with TRBD2. Trimming cost V 2 bases and J 1 base; bases outside gene matches: 4. CDR3 length: 15 residues. CDR1 and CDR2 from the germline V gene are PRHDT and FYEKMQ (reference sequence). CDR3: CASSLNGRGSYEQYF. Written as DNA, the CDR3 is TGTGCCAGCAGCTTAAACGGGAGGGGGTCCTACGAGCAGTACTTC.

V usage is TRBV4-2 and J usage is TRBJ2-5, with TRBD2 matching over 8 bases. The CDR3 runs 15 residues. Looked up from germline, CDR1 is LGHNA and CDR2 is YNFKEQ. V trimming: 4 bases; J trimming: 1 base; junction bases outside the gene matches: 5. The CDR3, as DNA: TGTGCCAGCAGCCGGCACCGGGGGGGCCAAGAGACCCAGTACTTC. This encodes CASSRHRGGQETQYF.